This TCR beta chain is from a study of T cell responses to AZD1222 COVID-19 vaccine. Regarding the study as a whole: Reportedly, close to half of spike-specific TCRs are directed against unmutated variant regions. Clonal diversity may have been underestimated in mostly white British donors.

Only in-frame clones appear in the TCRdb table, and some are missing; sequencing was by immunoSEQ multiplex PCR. This table has about 94,000 clones, 90% appearing once. Regarding this clone: Antigen unknown.

The length of the CDR3 is 16 residues. CDR1 and CDR2 (germline): KGHSH, LQKENI. Trimming stripped 3 bases from V and 0 bases from J, with 11 bases between. The chain couples TRBV18 to TRBJ1-4, with D hard to call. The sequence was collected from an adult in good health. Sequenced here: peripheral blood, sampled on day 0 of AZD1222 vaccination. The CDR3 DNA is TGTGCCAGCTCACCTTTCGGGAGTGCAACTAATGAAAAACTGTTTTTT. Protein sequence: CASSPFGSATNEKLFF.